A single sample is the source of the 26 T cell receptor beta chains below, sequenced in a study of T cell clones after liver transplantation. The repertoire was sequenced with immunoSEQ multiplex PCR; TCRdb's copy has only in-frame clones and lacks some. The sample carries 98,000 or so clones, 75% to 85% recorded once. Sample: CD4+ T cells from blood, taken before liver transplant. The origin of the receptors is a human donor who received a liver transplant.

This chain links TRBV10-3 with TRBJ2-4, with TRBD1 matching over 7 bases. Unmatched junction bases numbered 6, after V lost 3 bases and J lost 1 base. This CDR3 comprises 16 residues. From germline, CDR1 is ENHRY and CDR2 SYGVKD. In DNA form, the CDR3 reads TGTGCCATCAGTGACCCAGACAGGGTGGCCAAAAACATTCAGTACTTC. Translation gives CAISDPDRVAKNIQYF.

CDR3 sequence reads: CASSEHWGSYGYTF. Here the CDR3 DNA reads TGTGCCAGCAGTGAACATTGGGGCTCCTATGGCTACACCTTC. The V and J genes are TRBV2 and TRBJ1-2; weak D call: TRBD1 (5 bases). The CDR3 has 14 residues. The ends were cut back, 2 bases at V and 4 bases at J, with 11 bases in the middle. Germline V lookup: CDR1 SNHLY, CDR2 FYNNEI. Complete variable domain (other parts from reference TRBV2 and TRBJ1-2): EPEVTQTPSHQVTQMGQEVILRCVPISNHLYFYWYRQILGQKVEFLVSFYNNEISEKSEIFDDQFSVERPDGSNFTLKIRSTKLEDSAMYFCASSEHWGSYGYTFGSGTRLTVV.

The gene calls are TRBV14 and TRBJ2-3; D not certain. Trimming shortened V by 0 bases and J by 4 bases, and 11 bases separated the two germline ends. The CDR3 has 15 amino acids. CDR1 and CDR2 from the germline V gene are SGHDN and FVKESK. CDR3 sequence: CASSQDRMFADTQYF. The CDR3 DNA follows: TGTGCCAGCAGCCAAGATCGGATGTTTGCAGATACGCAGTATTTT.

This chain uses TRBV16 with TRBJ1-4; D not certain. CDR1 and CDR2 from the germline V gene are KGHSY and FQNENV. With 0 bases removed from V and 5 bases from J, the gap between germline ends came to 10 bases. This CDR3 is built from 15 residues. CDR3 nucleotides: TGTGCCAGCAGCCAATCTTCCCGGGTAAATGAAAAACTGTTTTTT. The encoded protein is CASSQSSRVNEKLFF. Complete variable domain (other parts from reference TRBV16 and TRBJ1-4): GEEVAQTPKHLVRGEGQKAKLYCAPIKGHSYVFWYQQVLKNEFKFLISFQNENVFDETGMPKERFSAKCLPNSPCSLEIQATKLEDSAVYFCASSQSSRVNEKLFFGSGTQLSVL.

The chain uses TRBV5-1 and TRBJ1-2; 8 bases map to TRBD1. Looked up from germline, CDR1 is SGHRS and CDR2 is YFSETQ. This CDR3 has 17 residues. V lost 4 bases to trimming and J lost 2 bases; unmatched junction nucleotides: 13. Here the CDR3 DNA reads TGCGCCAGCAGCACCGGACGACAGGGGCTTGGGAACTATGGCTACACCTTC. Translation gives CASSTGRQGLGNYGYTF.

The J gene is TRBJ2-1, the V gene TRBV10-2; TRBD2 matches 15 bases. With V trimmed by 5 bases and J by 3 bases, 5 bases remained unmatched. This CDR3 has 17 amino acids. Per the germline V gene, CDR1 is WSHSY and CDR2 is SAAADI. The CDR3 DNA follows: TGCGCCAGCAGTAGGACTAGCGGGAGGGGGTTCTACAATGAGCAGTTCTTC. It codes for CASSRTSGRGFYNEQFF.

The chain couples TRBV6-1 to TRBJ2-5, with TRBD2 matching 11 bases. Germline assignment: CDR1 MNHNS and CDR2 SASEGT. CDR3 length equals 16 residues. The V segment lost 4 bases and the J segment 1 base; nucleotides outside the gene matches: 5. CDR3 amino acids: CASSVFSGGAQETQYF. In DNA form, the CDR3 reads TGTGCCAGCAGTGTCTTTAGCGGGGGGGCCCAAGAGACCCAGTACTTC.

The chain recombines TRBV7-9 with TRBJ2-3; D possibly corresponds to TRBD2 (6 bases). The CDR3 is made up of 17 amino acids. Germline assignment: CDR1 SEHNR and CDR2 FQNEAQ (reference sequence). V lost 5 bases to trimming and J lost 5 bases, with 23 bases between them. The CDR3 loop is CASSLRSNGGGRDTQYF. CDR3 DNA: TGTGCCAGCAGCCTCAGATCGAACGGGGGAGGAAGAGATACGCAGTATTTT.

The V and J genes are TRBV7-2 and TRBJ2-1, with 14 nucleotides matching TRBD2. Per the germline V gene, CDR1 is SGHTA and CDR2 is FQGNSA. The ends lost 5 bases at V and 7 bases at J; junction bases unmatched: 10. The CDR3 sequence is 17 residues long. CDR3 bases: TGTGCCAGCAGCCCGGACCGACTAGCGGGGGGGCCTAATGAGCAGTTCTTC. This sequence encodes CASSPDRLAGGPNEQFF.

The table lists this clone with a count of one. V usage is TRBV18 and J usage is TRBJ2-2, with D perhaps assigned TRBD1 or TRBD2 (5 bases each). This CDR3 is built from 15 residues. The V gene's germline CDR1 is KGHSH and CDR2 LQKENI. V shed 6 bases and J shed 2 bases, with 13 bases lying between them. CDR3 bases: TGTGCCAGCTCCCCGCAGGGAGCCAACACCGGGGAGCTGTTTTTT. Protein: CASSPQGANTGELFF.

This clone appeared a single time. The gene calls are TRBV25-1 and TRBJ2-1; weak D call: TRBD1 (6 bases). V lost 9 bases to trimming and J lost 5 bases, with 14 bases between them. This CDR3 contains 13 residues. Germline CDR1 reads MGHDK; CDR2 reads SYGVNS. The DNA of the CDR3 is TGTGCCAGTGCAGGGGCGCTCAACAATGAGCAGTTCTTC. Translating gives CASAGALNNEQFF.

This chain joins TRBV10-3 and TRBJ1-5, with D hard to call. The CDR3 spans 12 residues. Trimming took 10 bases from V and 3 from J, leaving 10 bases between them. CDR1 ENHRY and CDR2 SYGVKD come from the germline V gene. CDR3 residues: CASGLDNQPQHF. DNA of the CDR3: TGTGCCAGCGGACTCGACAATCAGCCCCAGCATTTT.

This sequence joins TRBV7-3 and TRBJ2-3; no firm D call. The CDR3 is made up of 14 amino acids. Germline values: CDR1 SGHTA, CDR2 FQGTGA. Trimming stripped 4 bases from V and 5 bases from J, with 13 bases between. CDR3 loop: CASSSPFSGDTQYF. Written as DNA, the CDR3 is TGTGCCAGCAGCTCCCCGTTTTCGGGAGATACGCAGTATTTT.

This chain uses TRBV4-2 with TRBJ2-1; TRBD2 is a possible D gene (7 bases). The germline gives CDR1 LGHNA, CDR2 YNFKEQ. Trimming took off 3 bases at V and 6 bases at J, with 21 bases between the two ends. This CDR3 spans 17 amino acids. The CDR3 DNA follows: TGTGCCAGCAGCCAGCCGGCCAGACGGGGGGCCGGCAATGAGCAGTTCTTC. Amino acids: CASSQPARRGAGNEQFF.

The chain joins TRBV19 to TRBJ2-7, with 7 nucleotides matching TRBD1. Trimming removed 5 bases from V and 0 bases from J; junction bases left unmatched: 7. Germline CDR1 LNHDA, CDR2 SQIVND (reference sequence). The length of the CDR3 is 15 residues. CDR3 DNA: TGTGCCAGTAGTCCCCCGGGACAGAGCTCCTACGAGCAGTACTTC. Encoded protein: CASSPPGQSSYEQYF.

V gene TRBV5-1 combines with J gene TRBJ2-3; TRBD1 agrees at 8 bases. The trim removed 0 bases at V and 2 bases at J, leaving 5 bases unmatched. There are 16 residues in the CDR3. Germline lookup yields CDR1 SGHRS and CDR2 YFSETQ. In DNA form, the CDR3 reads TGCGCCAGCAGCTTGGCGACAGGGGCCCTCACAGATACGCAGTATTTT. Protein sequence: CASSLATGALTDTQYF.

This chain joins TRBV6-1 and TRBJ1-1; maybe TRBD1 (5 bases). V dropped 11 bases and J dropped 6 bases, with 25 bases sitting between them. The CDR3 length is 15 residues. Germline loops: CDR1 MNHNS, CDR2 SASEGT. CDR3 sequence: CASIVSGPSGAEAFF. In DNA, the CDR3 is TGTGCCTCAATAGTTTCGGGGCCAAGTGGGGCTGAAGCTTTCTTT.

The rearrangement uses TRBV7-2 and TRBJ2-6; TRBD1 matches 12 bases. Germline assignment: CDR1 SGHTA and CDR2 FQGNSA. The trim removed 3 bases at V and 4 bases at J, leaving 4 bases unmatched. This CDR3 region has 17 residues. This CDR3 is CASSLGQGAPGANVLTF. CDR3 in DNA: TGTGCCAGCAGCTTGGGACAGGGGGCGCCCGGGGCCAACGTCCTGACTTTC.

The rearrangement uses TRBV2 and TRBJ2-4; 7 bases fit TRBD1. CDR1 SNHLY and CDR2 FYNNEI come from the germline V gene. This CDR3 is 14 amino acids long. V gave up 2 bases and J gave up 4 bases; unmatched junction bases: 2. The CDR3 region is CASSEKGQKNIQYF. The CDR3 nucleotides are TGTGCCAGCAGTGAAAAGGGACAGAAAAACATTCAGTACTTC.

The genes are TRBV7-8 and TRBJ1-3; 9 positions agree with TRBD1. CDR1 SGHVS and CDR2 FQNEAQ come from the germline V gene. The CDR3 is 17 amino acids. V lost 7 bases to trimming and J lost 0 bases; unmatched junction nucleotides: 10. CDR3 DNA sequence: TGTGCCAGCACCTACGGGACAGGGCCAAGCTCTGGAAACACCATATATTTT. Its protein is CASTYGTGPSSGNTIYF. Full variable domain (remainder filled in from reference TRBV7-8 and TRBJ1-3): GAGVSQSPRYKVAKRGQDVALRCDPISGHVSLFWYQQALGQGPEFLTYFQNEAQLDKSGLPSDRFFAERPEGSVSTLKIQRTQQEDSAVYLCASTYGTGPSSGNTIYFGEGSWLTVV.

The chain has TRBV14 and TRBJ2-7; no firm D call. The V gene's germline CDR1 is SGHDN and CDR2 FVKESK. Trimming left V 6 bases short and J 6 bases short, with 21 bases between. The CDR3 extends over 15 amino acids. The CDR3 region has the DNA TGTGCCAGCAGTCCTCAAAAGGTTGAGGCTGGCGAGCAGTACTTC. Protein product: CASSPQKVEAGEQYF. Using reference TRBV14 and TRBJ2-7 for the parts outside the CDR3, the full variable domain is EAGVTQFPSHSVIEKGQTVTLRCDPISGHDNLYWYRRVMGKEIKFLLHFVKESKQDESGMPNNRFLAERTGGTYSTLKVQPAELEDSGVYFCASSPQKVEAGEQYFGPGTRLTVT.

This CDR3 is CASGLVRTEMNTEAFF. The CDR3 DNA reads as TGTGCTAGTGGTTTGGTCCGGACAGAGATGAACACTGAAGCTTTCTTT. The rearrangement joins TRBV12-5 to TRBJ1-1; D might be TRBD1 (6 bases). The length of the CDR3 is 16 residues. V was clipped by 0 bases and J by 0 bases, with 11 bases between them. Germline CDR1 reads LGHNT; CDR2 reads FRNRAP.

The gene calls are TRBV7-8 and TRBJ1-3; D is uncertain. Trimming pared 2 bases from V and 4 bases from J, leaving 9 bases between. Germline CDR1 and CDR2: SGHVS and FQNEAQ. This CDR3 has 14 residues. The CDR3 bases are TGTGCCAGCAGCTTAACGAAAGAAGGAAACACCATATATTTT. The encoded protein is CASSLTKEGNTIYF.

CDR3 DNA: TGCGCCAGCAGCTTGGTAGCTAGCGGGAGTGCGGGCGAGCAGTACTTC. Its protein is CASSLVASGSAGEQYF. J is TRBJ2-7 and V is TRBV5-1; 10 bases map to TRBD2. Germline trimming cut 0 bases from V and 6 bases from J; bases unmatched to any gene: 9. The CDR3 is made up of 16 amino acids. Germline CDR1 reads SGHRS; CDR2 reads YFSETQ.

In this sample, this clone turned up once. The rearrangement joins TRBV5-1 to TRBJ2-3; D is undetermined. The germline V and J ends were trimmed by 1 base and 0 bases, with 18 bases remaining between them. The length of the CDR3 is 18 residues. Germline V CDR1 and CDR2: SGHRS, YFSETQ. The DNA for the CDR3 is TGCGCCAGCAGCTTGCGGTCGGCTACCACATTAAGCACAGATACGCAGTATTTT. This encodes CASSLRSATTLSTDTQYF. The full variable domain, completed using reference TRBV5-1 and TRBJ2-3, is KAGVTQTPRYLIKTRGQQVTLSCSPISGHRSVSWYQQTPGQGLQFLFEYFSETQRNKGNFPGRFSGRQFSNSRSEMNVSTLELGDSALYLCASSLRSATTLSTDTQYFGPGTRLTVL.

This chain uses TRBV7-9 with TRBJ1-1, with D possibly TRBD1 on 5 matching bases. Per germline, CDR1 SEHNR and CDR2 FQNEAQ (reference sequence). The CDR3 is 14 residues long. Between the trimmed V and J ends, which lost 5 bases and 9 bases, there was a span of 19 bases. For the CDR3, the DNA is TGTGCCAGCAGCAACCCCGGAAACAGGCCCCAAGCTTTCTTT. This translates into CASSNPGNRPQAFF. The whole variable domain, filled in from reference TRBV7-9 and TRBJ1-1, reads DTGVSQNPRHKITKRGQNVTFRCDPISEHNRLYWYRQTLGQGPEFLTYFQNEAQLEKSRLLSDRFSAERPKGSFSTLEIQRTEQGDSAMYLCASSNPGNRPQAFFGQGTRLTVV.